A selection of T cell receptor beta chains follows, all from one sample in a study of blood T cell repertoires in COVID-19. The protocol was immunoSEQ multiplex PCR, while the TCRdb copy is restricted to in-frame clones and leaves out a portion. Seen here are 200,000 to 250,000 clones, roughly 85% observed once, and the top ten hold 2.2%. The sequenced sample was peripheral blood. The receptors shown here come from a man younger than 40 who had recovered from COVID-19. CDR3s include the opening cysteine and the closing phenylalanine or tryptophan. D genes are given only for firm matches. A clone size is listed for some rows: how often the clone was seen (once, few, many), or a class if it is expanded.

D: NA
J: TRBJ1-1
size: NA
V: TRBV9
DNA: TGTGCCAGCAGCGTAGAGGCTGAGGCCGACCTGAACACTGAAGCTTTCTTT
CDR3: CASSVEAEADLNTEAFF

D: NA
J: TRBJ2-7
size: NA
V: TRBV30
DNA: TGTGCCTGGAAATCCTGGGACAAACCCTACGAGCAGTACTTC
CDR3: CAWKSWDKPYEQYF

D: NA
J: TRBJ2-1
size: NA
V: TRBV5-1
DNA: TGCGCCAGCAGCTTAGAAACAGGGAGCTACAATGAGCAGTTCTTC
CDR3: CASSLETGSYNEQFF

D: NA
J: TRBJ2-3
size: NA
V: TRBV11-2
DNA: TGTGCCAGCAGCTTAGCGATGACAGGCTACACAGATACGCAGTATTTT
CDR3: CASSLAMTGYTDTQYF

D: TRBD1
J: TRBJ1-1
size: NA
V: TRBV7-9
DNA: TGTGCCAGCAGCCCACGGGAAGGGGGCCCGGGTGAAGCTTTCTTT
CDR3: CASSPREGGPGEAFF

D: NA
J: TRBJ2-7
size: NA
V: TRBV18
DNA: TGTGCCAGCCTCTCTCCTTCCGGTTACGAGCAGTACTTC
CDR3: CASLSPSGYEQYF

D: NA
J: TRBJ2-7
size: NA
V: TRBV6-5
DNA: TGTGCCAGCAGCACCAGTCAATTCTACGAGCAGTACTTC
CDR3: CASSTSQFYEQYF

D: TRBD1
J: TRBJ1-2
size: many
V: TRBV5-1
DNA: TGCGCCAGCAGCTGGGACAGTTCCTCTGGCTACACCTTC
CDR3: CASSWDSSSGYTF

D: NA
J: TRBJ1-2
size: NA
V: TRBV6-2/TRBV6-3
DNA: TGTGCCAGCAGCCAGCCGCAGGGGCTTGGCTACACCTTC
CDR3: CASSQPQGLGYTF

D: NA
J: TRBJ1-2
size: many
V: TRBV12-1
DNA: TGTGCCGATGAACGTGCCAGTTCCGGCTACACCTTC
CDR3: CADERASSGYTF

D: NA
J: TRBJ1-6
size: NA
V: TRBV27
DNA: TGTGCCAGCAGACTACTCCGGACAGACCCTTATTCACCCCTCCACTTT
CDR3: CASRLLRTDPYSPLHF

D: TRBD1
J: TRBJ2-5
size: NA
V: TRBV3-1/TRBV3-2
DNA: TGTGCCAGCAGCCAGATACCGGGACAGGGAGAAGAGACCCAGTACTTC
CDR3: CASSQIPGQGEETQYF

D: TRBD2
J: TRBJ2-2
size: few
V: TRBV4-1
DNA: TGCGCCAGCAGCCAAGTTGCGGGGAGGGACACCGGGGAGCTGTTTTTT
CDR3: CASSQVAGRDTGELFF

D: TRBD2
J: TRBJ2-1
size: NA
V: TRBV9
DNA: TGTGCCAGCAGCGTTTATAGCGGGGGTACCAGCTCCTACAATGAGCAGTTCTTC
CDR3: CASSVYSGGTSSYNEQFF

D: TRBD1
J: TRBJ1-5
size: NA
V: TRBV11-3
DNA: TGTGCCAGCAGCTTTAGTATGTGGGGGGACAGGCCCAATCAGCCCCAGCATTTT
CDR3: CASSFSMWGDRPNQPQHF

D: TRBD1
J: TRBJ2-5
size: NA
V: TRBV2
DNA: TGTGCCAGCAGGGACAGGAGAACACAAGAGACCCAGTACTTC
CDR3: CASRDRRTQETQYF

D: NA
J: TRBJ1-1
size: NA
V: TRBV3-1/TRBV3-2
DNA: TGTGCCAGCAGCCAAATAGACAGGAACACTGAAGCTTTCTTT
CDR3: CASSQIDRNTEAFF

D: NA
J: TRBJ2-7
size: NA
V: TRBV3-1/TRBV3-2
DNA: TGTGCCAGCAGCCTCTCGAACGGGGGCTCCTACGAGCAGTACTTC
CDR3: CASSLSNGGSYEQYF

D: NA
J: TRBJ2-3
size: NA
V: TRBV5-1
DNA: TGCGCCAGCAGCTTGGCCCAGGATACGCAGTATTTT
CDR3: CASSLAQDTQYF

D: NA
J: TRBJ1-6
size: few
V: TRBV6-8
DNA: TGTGCCAGCTCCGCCCAACCGGGAAATTCACCCCTCCACTTT
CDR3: CASSAQPGNSPLHF

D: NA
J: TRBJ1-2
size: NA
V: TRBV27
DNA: TGTGCCAGCAGGGGGAGAGCGGGACAATCCTCCGGCTACACTTTC
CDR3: CASRGRAGQSSGYTF

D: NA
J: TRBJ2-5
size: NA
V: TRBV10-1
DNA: TGCGCCAGCACCGAAAGGACCGGACTCCAAGAGACCCAGTACTTC
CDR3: CASTERTGLQETQYF

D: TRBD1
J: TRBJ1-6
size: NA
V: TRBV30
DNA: TGTGCCTGGAGGGGGACAGGGGATTCACCCCTCCACTTT
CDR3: CAWRGTGDSPLHF

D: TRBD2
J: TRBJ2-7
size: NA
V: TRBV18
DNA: TGTGCCAGCTCCCTCACTGGCGGGGGGAACTCCCGCTACGAGCAGTACTTC
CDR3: CASSLTGGGNSRYEQYF

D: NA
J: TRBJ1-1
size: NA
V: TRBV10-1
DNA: TGCGCCAGCAGTGTGGGACTGCAGAACACTGAAGCTTTCTTT
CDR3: CASSVGLQNTEAFF

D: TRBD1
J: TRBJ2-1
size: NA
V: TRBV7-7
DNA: TGTGCCAGCAGCCAGAACCGGGACAGCAATGAGCAGTTCTTC
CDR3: CASSQNRDSNEQFF

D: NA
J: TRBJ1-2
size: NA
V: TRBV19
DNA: TGTGCCAGTTCGGGCAGGGGTCGGTATGGCTACACCTTC
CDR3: CASSGRGRYGYTF

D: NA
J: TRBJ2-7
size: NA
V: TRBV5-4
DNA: TGTGCCAGCAGCTTGGATGGGGGCATCGAGCAGTACTTC
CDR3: CASSLDGGIEQYF

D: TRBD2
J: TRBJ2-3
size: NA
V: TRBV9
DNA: TGTGCCAGCAGCGTCAGGATTAGCGGGGGTTTCACAGATACGCAGTATTTT
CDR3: CASSVRISGGFTDTQYF

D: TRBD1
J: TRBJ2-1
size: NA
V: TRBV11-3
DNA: TGTGCCAGCAGCGTGAGACAGGGCACCTACAATGAGCAGTTCTTC
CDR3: CASSVRQGTYNEQFF

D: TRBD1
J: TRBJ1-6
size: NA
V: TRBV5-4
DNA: TGTGCCAGCAGCACCCGACAGGGGGCATATTCACCCCTCCACTTT
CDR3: CASSTRQGAYSPLHF